Each of the 12 T cell receptor beta chains below was sequenced from the same sample in a study of T cell responses to AZD1222 COVID-19 vaccine (TCRdb year 2021). Library construction relied on the immunoSEQ multiplex PCR assay. What TCRdb holds here is the immuneACCESS table cut down to in-frame rearrangements. Part of the clones is not present; checked against another copy, under half of the missing clones reflect an unresolved V gene, and the others are unexplained. This sample holds 140,000 to 150,000 clones; around 90% were observed only once. The ten largest clones add up to roughly 7.6% of the sample. Taken with the paper, the label for time point translates to: about 28 days (+/-7) after the second vaccine dose. The meaning of the sample's treatment or condition label: meningococcal conjugate vaccine given as trial control. The sequencing used peripheral blood, collected 28 days after the second dose of the MenACWY control vaccine. These receptors all stem from an adult who received the MenACWY meningococcal vaccine as a control.

This chain joins TRBV5-4 and TRBJ2-2; D is perhaps TRBD1 (6 bases). This CDR3 contains 14 residues. Germline CDR1 is SGHNT and CDR2 is YYREEE (reference sequence). V was clipped by 4 bases and J by 1 base, with 8 bases between them. CDR3 DNA: TGTGCCAGCAGCCTGGACAGGAACACCGGGGAGCTGTTTTTT. It yields the protein CASSLDRNTGELFF. Supplemented by reference TRBV5-4 and TRBJ2-2, the full variable domain reads ETGVTQSPTHLIKTRGQQVTLRCSSQSGHNTVSWYQQALGQGPQFIFQYYREEENGRGNFPPRFSGLQFPNYSSELNVNALELDDSALYLCASSLDRNTGELFFGEGSRLTVL.

The chain employs TRBV7-9 and TRBJ1-5, with no clear D. V lost 3 bases, J lost 9 bases, and 18 bases lay in between. Germline V gives CDR1 SEHNR, CDR2 FQNEAQ (reference sequence). This CDR3 has 15 amino acids. CDR3 sequence (DNA): TGTGCCAGCAGCTTTACCCCCGCGGGTGAAGGGCCCCAGCATTTT. Amino acids: CASSFTPAGEGPQHF.

The V gene is TRBV6-2 or TRBV6-3, the J gene TRBJ1-2; D may be TRBD1 (6 bases). Per the germline V gene, CDR1 is MNHEY and CDR2 is SVGEGT. V was trimmed by 8 bases and J by 7 bases, leaving 20 bases between them. The CDR3 consists of 14 residues. CDR3 residues: CASRQLQGMGGYTF. The CDR3 DNA is TGTGCCAGCCGCCAACTACAGGGTATGGGTGGCTACACCTTC.

The chain joins TRBV27 to TRBJ1-2; D perhaps matches TRBD1 (5 bases). From germline, CDR1 is MNHEY and CDR2 SMNVEV (reference sequence). This CDR3 contains 12 residues. V was pared by 6 bases and J by 4 bases, with 9 bases between. The DNA for the CDR3 is TGTGCCAGCAGGGGGCCAACCTATGGCTACACCTTC. Its protein product is CASRGPTYGYTF.

This sequence joins TRBV12-3 or TRBV12-4 and TRBJ1-4; the D is unclear. Trimming stripped 1 base from V and 8 bases from J, with 2 bases between. The CDR3 runs to 11 residues. This CDR3 is CASSLGEKLFF. The DNA for the CDR3 is TGTGCCAGCAGTTTAGGGGAAAAACTGTTTTTT.

This clone was recorded a few times. CDR3 nucleotide sequence: TGTGCCAGCAGCCCTCTCATCACAGGGGCCCTCTCCTACGAGCAGTACTTC. Translated, it gives CASSPLITGALSYEQYF. The chain links TRBV6-2 or TRBV6-3 to TRBJ2-7; 7 bases are shared with TRBD1. V trimming: 6 bases; J trimming: 0 bases; junction bases outside the gene matches: 14. The CDR3 extends over 17 amino acids. The V gene's germline CDR1 is MNHEY and CDR2 SVGEGT.

The chain joins TRBV5-1 to TRBJ1-1, with 8 bases lining up with TRBD1. V shed 0 bases and J 1 base; nucleotides not matched to a gene: 5. Germline CDR1 SGHRS, CDR2 YFSETQ. The CDR3 consists of 16 residues. CDR3 DNA sequence: TGCGCCAGCAGCTTGGGGACAGGGACGGAGAACACTGAAGCTTTCTTT. The encoded protein is CASSLGTGTENTEAFF. Supplemented by reference TRBV5-1 and TRBJ1-1, the full variable domain reads KAGVTQTPRYLIKTRGQQVTLSCSPISGHRSVSWYQQTPGQGLQFLFEYFSETQRNKGNFPGRFSGRQFSNSRSEMNVSTLELGDSALYLCASSLGTGTENTEAFFGQGTRLTVV.

The gene calls are TRBV19 and TRBJ2-7, with 15 bases aligning to TRBD2. The V and J ends lost 3 bases and 2 bases, in that order; junction bases with no gene match: 2. The CDR3 length is 16 residues. Germline V gene data show CDR1 as LNHDA and CDR2 as SQIVND (reference sequence). CDR3 loop: CASSMGLAGGTYEQYF. CDR3 DNA sequence: TGTGCCAGTAGTATGGGACTAGCGGGAGGAACCTACGAGCAGTACTTC.

The rearrangement links TRBV7-2 to TRBJ2-3; 9 positions match TRBD1. The V segment lost 5 bases and the J segment 4 bases; nucleotides outside the gene matches: 4. The CDR3 sequence is 14 residues long. From germline, CDR1 is SGHTA and CDR2 FQGNSA. This CDR3 reads CASSRDRAADTQYF. The CDR3 region has the DNA TGTGCCAGCAGCCGGGACAGGGCGGCAGATACGCAGTATTTT.

The chain has TRBV19 and TRBJ2-1; 12 bases line up with TRBD1. The CDR3 is 19 amino acids. V gave up 3 bases and J gave up 0 bases; unmatched junction bases: 9. Germline CDR1 LNHDA, CDR2 SQIVND (reference sequence). The CDR3 DNA reads TGTGCCAGTAGTATGAGGGGACAGGGGGCAAGAAGCTCCTACAATGAGCAGTTCTTC. It encodes CASSMRGQGARSSYNEQFF.

This clone was seen only a few times. The chain recombines TRBV7-3 with TRBJ2-3; D possibly corresponds to TRBD1 (6 bases). Trimming took 5 bases from V and 0 from J, leaving 15 bases between them. The germline V gene has CDR1 SGHTA and CDR2 FQGTGA. CDR3 length: 16 residues. The CDR3 sequence: CASSPGVIASTDTQYF. The DNA of the CDR3 is TGTGCCAGCAGCCCAGGGGTGATAGCCAGCACAGATACGCAGTATTTT.

The chain employs TRBV27 and TRBJ1-1, with D perhaps TRBD1 (6 bases). The CDR3 has 14 amino acids. Per the germline V gene, CDR1 is MNHEY and CDR2 is SMNVEV (reference sequence). V was clipped by 2 bases and J by 3 bases, with 10 bases between them. CDR3 sequence (DNA): TGTGCCAGCAGTTTACAGGGGTCTCACACTGAAGCTTTCTTT. Protein sequence: CASSLQGSHTEAFF.